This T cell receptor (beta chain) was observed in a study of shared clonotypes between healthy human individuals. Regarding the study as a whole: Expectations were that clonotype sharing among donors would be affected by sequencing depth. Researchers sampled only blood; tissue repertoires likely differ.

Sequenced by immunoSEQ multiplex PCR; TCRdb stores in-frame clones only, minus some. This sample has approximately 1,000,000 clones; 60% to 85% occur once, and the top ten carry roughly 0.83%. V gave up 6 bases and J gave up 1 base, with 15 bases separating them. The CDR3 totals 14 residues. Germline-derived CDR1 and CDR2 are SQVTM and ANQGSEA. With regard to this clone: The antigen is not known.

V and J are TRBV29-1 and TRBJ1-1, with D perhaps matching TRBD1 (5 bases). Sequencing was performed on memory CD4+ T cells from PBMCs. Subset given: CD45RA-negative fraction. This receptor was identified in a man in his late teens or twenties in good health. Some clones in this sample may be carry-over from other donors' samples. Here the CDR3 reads CSVPRTLGNTEAFF. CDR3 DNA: TGCAGCGTACCTAGGACACTGGGGAACACTGAAGCTTTCTTT.